The source of this T cell receptor beta chain is a study of Ad26.COV2.S vaccination and SARS-CoV-2 variants. Produced via immunoSEQ multiplex PCR; TCRdb's table is partial and in-frame only. The data contain hundreds of thousands of clones, 75% to 90% of them singletons. The CDR3 length is 16 residues. Trimming cost V 6 bases and J 1 base; bases outside gene matches: 13. Looked up from germline, CDR1 is SQVTM and CDR2 is ANQGSEA. The treatment denotes: approximately 18 received Ad26.COV2.S at low or high dose, single or two shots; about five received placebo; per-sample allocation not given. Each sample was drawn 63 days after the first injection (of vaccine or placebo).

The chain uses TRBV29-1 and TRBJ1-1; 8 nucleotides align to TRBD1. The TCR was taken from a person aged 18-65 years who received the Ad26.COV2.S COVID-19 vaccine or a placebo. Source: peripheral blood, taken in a trial of Ad26.COV2.S vaccine versus placebo. The chain's CDR3 is CSVQALGTGPNTEAFF. CDR3 coding DNA: TGCAGCGTCCAAGCCCTCGGGACAGGACCGAACACTGAAGCTTTCTTT. The variable domain in full, completed from reference TRBV29-1 and TRBJ1-1, reads SAVISQKPSRDICQRGTSLTIQCQVDSQVTMMFWYRQQPGQSLTLIATANQGSEATYESGFVIDKFPISRPNLTFSTLTVSNMSPEDSSIYLCSVQALGTGPNTEAFFGQGTRLTVV.